This TCR beta chain comes out of a study of Graves' ophthalmopathy and Graves' hyperthyroidism (dated by TCRdb to 2016 to 2018). Context from the whole study: Peripheral blood was collected at initial diagnosis, before any treatment. After sampling, hyperthyroidism patients received methimazole starting at 30 mg daily, and ophthalmopathy patients received high-dose intravenous methylprednisolone. For training and testing, the approximately 92 patients in the discovery cohort were randomly divided in a 7:3 ratio. For independent validation, a separate cohort was made up of roughly 19 hyperthyroidism patients plus 17 patients who later progressed from hyperthyroidism to ophthalmopathy. In total, under 150 blood samples were TCR-sequenced: some 40 ophthalmopathy, under 80 hyperthyroidism and some 17 hyperthyroidism-to-ophthalmopathy patients. A discovery set of 95 to 100 patients (around 45 ophthalmopathy, around 57 stable hyperthyroidism) was enrolled to explore V-J signatures distinguishing ophthalmopathy from hyperthyroidism. In roughly 6 hyperthyroidism patients, T-cell repertoires of thyroid tissue and blood were compared. To tell Graves' ophthalmopathy apart from Graves' hyperthyroidism, and to predict which patients would progress to ophthalmopathy, the study relied on TCR beta repertoire signatures.

For repertoire sequencing, the TCR beta CDR3 regions were amplified from RNA transcripts. The first round was an RT-PCR using HTBI primers with the Qiagen OneStep RT-PCR kit, and this first round was followed by a second-round multiplex PCR, then size selection and purification. Sequencing of the libraries was carried out on an Illumina HiSeq2000 in paired-end mode with 100 bp reads. In the authors' own workflow: Reads were processed with SOAPnuke, discarding reads with adapters, uncalled bases, mean Phred below 15, or no exact constant-primer or identifier match. High-quality paired reads were merged with COPE v1.2.5. Each unique nucleotide sequence was defined as a clonotype, and clonotypes were aligned to IMGT TRB V, D and J references with MiTCR v1.1. Analysis was restricted to V-J combinations with a frequency above 0.0001, which covered over 98% of repertoires. For each V-J combination, a TCR clonal expansion and chaos score was defined as F50 clonal expansion divided by the chaos observed in the TCRdist matrix. Welch's t-statistics and random forest were used to reduce the features to 10 to 15 V-J combinations, which were then used as input to a naive Bayes classifier. Thyroid-blood repertoire similarity was quantified with the Morisita-Horn index. TCRdb ran its own pipeline on the public reads, namely fastp trimming at Q25 and MiXCR clone calling, and kept in-frame beta chains. Here each entry gathers all rows of one CDR3 protein and keeps the most common genes and DNA. TCRdb's processing, not the study's, gives the V and J calls here. This sample lists a few hundred thousand distinct CDR3 sequences; approximately 15% were detected once. The leading ten clones occupy roughly 7% of the sample.

This clonotype was seen many times. The antigen it binds to is not known. No qualities accompany the bases; no much larger clone lies one base away. Hyperthyroidism was defined as stable when no progression to ophthalmopathy occurred within 18 months of follow-up. Patients with hyperthyroidism were aged 18 to 65 years, had been newly diagnosed, and had a disease duration of less than 2 months. Patients with other autoimmune diseases, uncontrolled infections, pregnancy or lactation were excluded from the study. Diagnosis relied on clinical symptoms, serum thyroxine, TRAb, thyroid ultrasound and orbital computed tomography. Ficoll-Paque density gradient centrifugation was used to isolate PBMCs from 8.5 to 10 ml of fresh peripheral blood. Trizol reagent was used to extract the total RNA, and its quality was then checked on an Agilent 2100 Bioanalyzer. The research as a whole found: No statistical method was used to predetermine the sample size, and group allocation was not hidden from the investigators. The 13-signature model separated ophthalmopathy from stable hyperthyroidism with 85% to 90% sensitivity and less than 83% specificity in cross-validation, and 80%/75% in the test set. Most expanded thyroid clonotypes with a frequency above 0.001 also appeared in blood, which suggests that blood repertoires may reflect the immune response in the thyroid. In validation, the model predicted ophthalmopathy progression with about 71% sensitivity and about 77% specificity; roughly 11 predicted patients were CT-confirmed with GO in a median of 6.5 months.

V is cut by 2 bases and J by 6 bases, and the space between the germline ends is 8 bases. CDR1 MNHEY and CDR2 SVGAGI are derived from the germline V gene. There are 12 amino acids in the CDR3, from cysteine to phenylalanine inclusive. Only the CDR3 DNA is retained, 36 bases long and in frame from the first base. This receptor was taken from a young woman with stable Graves' hyperthyroidism. Donor details come from another sample of the same person, matched by shared clones. Rearrangement joined TRBV6-5 to TRBJ2-7, and the D gene may be TRBD2, 6 bases matching. Sequencing was performed on peripheral blood. The nucleotides are TGTGCCAGCAGTTACCTCGGGAGCGAGCAGTACTTC. Its translation is CASSYLGSEQYF.